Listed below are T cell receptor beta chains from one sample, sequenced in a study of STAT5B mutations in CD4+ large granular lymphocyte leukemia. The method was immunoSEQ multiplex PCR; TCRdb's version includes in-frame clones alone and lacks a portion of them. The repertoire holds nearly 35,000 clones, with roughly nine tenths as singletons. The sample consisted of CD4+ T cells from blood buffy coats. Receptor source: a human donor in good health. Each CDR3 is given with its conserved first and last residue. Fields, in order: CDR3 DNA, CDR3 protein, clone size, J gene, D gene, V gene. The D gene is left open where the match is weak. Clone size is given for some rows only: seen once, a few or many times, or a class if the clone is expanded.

TGTGCCAGCAGCCCGACTGCCCTAGCGGCAACAGATACGCAGTATTTT	CASSPTALAATDTQYF	-	TRBJ2-3	TRBD2	TRBV27
TGTGCCAGCAGCCAAACAGGGTCCTGGAGCGGGAGCTACGAGCAGTACTTC	CASSQTGSWSGSYEQYF	few	TRBJ2-7	TRBD2	TRBV16
TGTGCCAGTAGTATCTGGCTAGCGGGAAGGGATGAGCAGTTCTTC	CASSIWLAGRDEQFF	-	TRBJ2-1	TRBD2	TRBV19
TGTGCCAGCAGCACCGGACTGCTTAACGACAATGAGCAGTTCTTC	CASSTGLLNDNEQFF	-	TRBJ2-1	-	TRBV5-8
TGTGCCACGTGTCCAGGATATAGCAATCAGCCCCAGCATTTT	CATCPGYSNQPQHF	-	TRBJ1-5	-	TRBV21-1
TGTGCCAGCAGGGTCCCCGGGCCAGATAATTCACCCCTCCACTTT	CASRVPGPDNSPLHF	-	TRBJ1-6	-	TRBV2
TGTGCCAGCAGTGAACTGATAGGGGGCGGAACCGGGGAGCTGTTTTTT	CASSELIGGGTGELFF	-	TRBJ2-2	TRBD1	TRBV2
TGCGCCAGCAGTAAGACAGGGGAGGCCGAGCAGTACTTC	CASSKTGEAEQYF	-	TRBJ2-7	TRBD1	TRBV10-2
TGCGCCAGCAGCCAAGATTTCCGGACCTCTAGCACAGATACGCAGTATTTT	CASSQDFRTSSTDTQYF	once	TRBJ2-3	-	TRBV4-1
TGTGCCAGCAGCCCCAAGGGGACAGGGGCCTACGAGCAGTACTTC	CASSPKGTGAYEQYF	-	TRBJ2-7	TRBD1	TRBV5-4
TGTGCCAGCAGCTTAGCGCCTGGGGACTCTGGAAACACCATATATTTT	CASSLAPGDSGNTIYF	-	TRBJ1-3	-	TRBV7-2
TGTGCCAGCAGCTCAGCGGGAGGGAGCTACAATGAGCAGTTCTTC	CASSSAGGSYNEQFF	-	TRBJ2-1	TRBD2	TRBV5-5
TGTGCCAGCAGTTACCCATCCGGGGGGGATGACTTT	CASSYPSGGDDF	-	TRBJ1-1	-	TRBV28
TGTGCCAGCAGCCACGGGGCCCTGAACACTGAAGCTTTCTTT	CASSHGALNTEAFF	-	TRBJ1-1	-	TRBV6-5
TGTGCCAGCAGTGAAGTAAGCGGGGGCCCTAGTGAGCAGTTCTTC	CASSEVSGGPSEQFF	-	TRBJ2-1	TRBD2	TRBV2
TGTGCCAGCAGCGTAGAAGGGAATAGCAATCAGCCCCAGCATTTT	CASSVEGNSNQPQHF	-	TRBJ1-5	-	TRBV9
TGCGCCAGCAGCCAAAGCGAAACGAACACCGGGGAGCTGTTTTTT	CASSQSETNTGELFF	once	TRBJ2-2	-	TRBV4-1
TGTGCCAGCAGCGGACTAGCGGGACTCACAGATACGCAGTATTTT	CASSGLAGLTDTQYF	-	TRBJ2-3	TRBD2	TRBV27
TGTGCCACCTGGGACGGTTCTAACTATGGCTACACCTTC	CATWDGSNYGYTF	-	TRBJ1-2	-	TRBV10-3
TGTGCCAGCAGTTACTCCGGGGGGTTAAACTACGAGCAGTACTTC	CASSYSGGLNYEQYF	-	TRBJ2-7	TRBD2	TRBV6-8
TGCAGCGTGGGACTAGCGGGAACCAGCACAGATACGCAGTATTTT	CSVGLAGTSTDTQYF	-	TRBJ2-3	TRBD2	TRBV29-1
TGCGCCAGCAGCCCCAAGCGGACAGCTAACACCTCTGGGGCCAACGTCCTGACTTTC	CASSPKRTANTSGANVLTF	-	TRBJ2-6	-	TRBV4-3
TGTGCCAGCAGCTCCTTCCCCGCACCGCAGGTCGCCGGGGAGCTGTTTTTT	CASSSFPAPQVAGELFF	-	TRBJ2-2	-	TRBV7-9
TGTGCCAGCAGTGATCGGGGCTACGAGCAGTACTTC	CASSDRGYEQYF	few	TRBJ2-7	-	TRBV25-1
TGCGCCAGCAGCGCAACAGGTTCCTATGGCTACACCTTC	CASSATGSYGYTF	-	TRBJ1-2	-	TRBV10-1
TGTGCCAGCAGTGAATGGTCCCGAACCTCTGGGGCCAACGTCCTGACTTTC	CASSEWSRTSGANVLTF	-	TRBJ2-6	-	TRBV6-1